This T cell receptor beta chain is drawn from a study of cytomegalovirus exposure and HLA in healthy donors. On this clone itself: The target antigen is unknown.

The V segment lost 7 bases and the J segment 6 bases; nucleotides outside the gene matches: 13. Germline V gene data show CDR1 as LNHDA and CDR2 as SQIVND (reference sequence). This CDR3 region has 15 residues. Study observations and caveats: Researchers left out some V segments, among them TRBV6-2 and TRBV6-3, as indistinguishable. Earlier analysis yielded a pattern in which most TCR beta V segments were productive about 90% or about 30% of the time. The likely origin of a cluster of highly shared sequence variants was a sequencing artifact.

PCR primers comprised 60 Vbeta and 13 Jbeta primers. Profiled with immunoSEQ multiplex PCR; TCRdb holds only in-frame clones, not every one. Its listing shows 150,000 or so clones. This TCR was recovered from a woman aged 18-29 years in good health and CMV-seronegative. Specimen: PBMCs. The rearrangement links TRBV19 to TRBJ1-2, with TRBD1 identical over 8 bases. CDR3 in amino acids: CASTPGQGAYDGYTF. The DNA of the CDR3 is TGTGCCAGTACCCCAGGGCAGGGGGCTTACGATGGCTACACCTTC.